This section outlines one TCR beta chain sequence together with its context. The specificity of this receptor is unknown. The cohort consisted of 600 or so healthy bone marrow donors. Cohort members were all nominally healthy when sampled, although unrecorded immune exposures were likely present. The donor was CMV seropositive and belonged to the group of a few hundred seropositive cohort members. Each donor provided a peripheral blood sample, and peripheral blood mononuclear cells were used for TCR beta sequencing. The Qiagen DNeasy Blood Extraction Kit was used to extract genomic DNA from the blood cell samples. This sample is drawn from a study of cytomegalovirus exposure and HLA in healthy donors (TCRdb year 2017). The study in broad terms: In an earlier analysis of 450 to 750 of the donors, around 300 Gb of sequence data and 95 million to 130 million unique TCR beta sequences from approximately 180 million T cells were reported. The study aimed to test whether signatures of past pathogen exposure could be identified by cataloging public T cell receptors. The later analysis used no new phenotypic data to find candidate immune exposures, relying instead on TCR beta sequences and their occurrence across donors. The T cell repertoires of 666 subjects were profiled by immunosequencing and related to cytomegalovirus serostatus. Donor age, sex, ethnicity and CMV serostatus were compiled together with the repertoire data. HLA typing included class I and class II loci at four-digit resolution. An earlier analysis of fewer than 750 of the donors used high-throughput TCR beta sequencing to judge whether each TCR beta V gene segment behaved as functional or pseudogenic. Of the 300 to 500 genotyped donors, 65% to 90% were placed in the genetic ancestry cluster associated with self-reported Caucasian donors. Because of strong linkage in the cohort, roughly five DR-DQ haplotypes were treated as single units for association and clustering. Typing coverage varied by locus: roughly 620-630 donors for A, B, C, DRB1 and DQB1; under 550 for DQA1; more than 600 for DPA1; 450 to 480 for DPB1. A separate validation cohort of about 110 different subjects was used in addition to the approximately 700-subject first cohort. Every discovery cohort repertoire had been produced on one sequencing platform. The study combined high-throughput TCR immunosequencing, statistical association of individual TCRs with disease status, and machine learning to predict cytomegalovirus infection status. A later analysis re-analyzed previously published TCR beta repertoires from approximately 700 donors and added high-resolution HLA genotyping to study TCR occurrence patterns. Among about 390 genotyped donors of the cohort, an average of approximately 240,000 unique TCR beta nucleotide sequences were sequenced per donor, 15% to 20% of them non-productive. Genome-wide SNP genotypes for about 55% of the roughly 670 donors were used in a later genetic analysis, which treated that subset as a discovery cohort. About 310 gigabases of sequencing data and 70 million to 85 million unique TCR sequences were included in an early release covering over 600 HLA-typed donors.

Taken from cysteine to phenylalanine, the CDR3 has 13 residues. Here the CDR3 DNA is all that survives: 39 bases in frame from base 1. Trimming removed 4 bases from V and 3 bases from J, leaving 10 bases between the germline ends. The germline V gene (reference sequence) specifies GTSNPN as CDR1 and SVGIG as CDR2. To prepare the library, the immunoSEQ multiplex PCR assay was applied. A mixture of 60 forward primers for TCR Vbeta segments and 13 reverse primers for TCR Jbeta segments was used in the multiplex PCR. The CDR3 region of rearranged TCR beta genes was amplified from genomic DNA by a multiplex PCR assay. The amplified TCR beta libraries were sequenced on the Illumina HiSeq System as 87-base-pair reads. Concerning the study's data processing: A later analysis tallied around 82 million unique TCR beta chains across the 700 or so repertoires, and about 10 million of those chains were shared by two or more donors. Raw reads were error-corrected and collapsed into unique sequences with a nearest-neighbor algorithm that merged closely related sequences to remove PCR and sequencing errors. CDR3 sequences were aligned to IMGT reference sequences to assign V, D and J gene segments. Each retained sequence needed at least a six-nucleotide match to both a V gene segment and a J gene segment. A rearrangement counted as productive if the CDR3 had no stop codons and remained in frame with V and J, and every other rearrangement counted as non-productive. CDR3 was defined by IMGT convention, running from the second conserved V-encoded cysteine to the conserved J-encoded phenylalanine. The earlier analysis of some 600 of the donors excluded sequences that lacked an unambiguous match to a single V gene segment. In an earlier analysis of more than 500 of the donors, a V segment was called functional when productive rearrangements were above 56.7%, and segregating when the standard deviation between donors exceeded 5%. A statistical classification framework was built for diagnosing cytomegalovirus status from the catalog of TCR beta chain sequences. In a later analysis, V and J genes were assigned by comparing TCR nucleotide sequences against IMGT/GENE-DB human TR gene sequences. A later analysis assigned CDR3 sequences and most-parsimonious VDJ recombination scenarios with the TCRdist pipeline. A later analysis defined each TCR beta chain by its CDR3 amino acid sequence plus V-gene family, and excluded reads lacking a unique V-gene family. In a later analysis, approximately 590 highly shared, low-generation-probability nucleotide sequences were removed to address suspected cross-contamination and a sequencing artifact. In a later analysis, a clonal expansion index was calculated for each public chain from normalized within-repertoire ranks of inferred template counts. Generation probabilities in a later analysis came from a VDJ recombination model fitted to out-of-frame rearrangements, and those results were checked against IGoR. Hypergeometric tests were used in a later analysis to score TCR-TCR, TCR-HLA and TCR-CMV co-occurrence, with a repertoire-size bias correction applied to the TCR pairs. False discovery rates were estimated in a later analysis by permuting HLA or CMV assignments 20 times. In a later analysis, co-occurring TCRs were grouped using DBSCAN, with TCRdist sequence similarity added in when clustering inside HLA-allele-positive subsets. For co-occurrence clustering, repertoires with fewer than 30,000 or more than 120,000 public chains were excluded, along with about five repertoires with anomalous nucleotide sharing. The table comes from immuneACCESS by way of TCRdb, which keeps in-frame sequences with V and J called. Part of the clones is missing from these tables; in studies checked, under half for an unresolved V gene and the rest for unknown reasons. The D gene and trimming were derived from the DNA, and the V and J assignments and clone size from that table. This sample's listing comprises around 52,000 clones. 9.5% to 11% of the sample belongs to the ten largest clones.

Points the paper makes about the study in general: A cluster of highly shared sequence variants was judged likely to represent a technical artifact of the sequencing pipeline. Compared with the roughly 670-donor mean, donors in an Asian-associated ancestry cluster had fewer N-insertions in productive TCRs, according to a later genetic analysis. Correlated functional status among segregating V segments might be attributable to linkage disequilibrium, but an unknown experimental factor could not be ruled out. A later analysis found that HLA-associated TCR beta chains were more clonally expanded and had lower generation probabilities than equally common non-associated chains. V-gene and J-gene trimming of TCR beta chains was associated with a missense DCLRE1C variant in a later genetic analysis, and the association was replicated in an independent cohort. In the study, 150 to 200 TCR beta chains were listed as associated with cytomegalovirus. A later analysis associated approximately 17,000 TCR beta sequences with specific HLA alleles at a false discovery rate of 0.05. In a later analysis, TCR association rates were found to vary across HLA loci, with the most associated TCRs seen for DRB1 alleles and the fewest for HLA-C alleles. The classifier was reported to diagnose cytomegalovirus status with high specificity and sensitivity in both the original cohort and the validation cohort. Several of the top co-occurrence clusters appeared to be linked to parvovirus B19, influenza, CMV and Epstein-Barr virus, according to a later analysis. When HLA alleles, especially DR and DQ, strongly co-occurred, TCR associations were difficult to assign to individual alleles. Most TCR sequences were seen in very few donors, while some public TCRs were found in many individuals. Around 16 rarely observed V segments, including chromosome 9 orphons, were excluded from the earlier analysis of approximately 500 of the donors because counts were too low. Most CMV-associated TCR beta chains appeared to be HLA-restricted in a later analysis, and the HLA associations seemed to be driven largely by CMV exposure. The 87-base-pair reads could not distinguish some IMGT-functional V segments, including TRBV6-2 and TRBV6-3, so those segments were excluded. In vitro tests confirmed that a few of the cytomegalovirus-associated TCR beta chains recognize cytomegalovirus antigens. In an earlier analysis of roughly 500 of the donors, most TCR beta V segments appeared in productive rearrangements about 87% or about 30% of the time, broadly matching IMGT annotations. Presence/absence analyses assumed roughly uniform sequencing depth across donors, an assumption that may not hold. The only immune exposure information available for the cohort was CMV serostatus. This cohort had only TCR beta chains sequenced, and the lack of alpha or paired-chain data limited which features could be detected. HLA typing was unavailable for some donors at each locus, so association tests used only the typed subset. A further reported finding was that TCR beta sequences accurately predicted the HLA-A and HLA-B alleles for most subjects in the first cohort. The authors suggested that the approach could potentially be generalized to other disease states and immunological phenotypes.

Here the chain combines TRBV30 and TRBJ1-5; the D gene identity is not certain. The TCR originated in a woman aged 45-65 years in good health and CMV-seropositive. The material sequenced was PBMCs. This receptor has the CDR3 CAWTSGPNQPQHF. Read as DNA, the sequence is TGTGCCTGGACCAGCGGACCCAATCAGCCCCAGCATTTT.